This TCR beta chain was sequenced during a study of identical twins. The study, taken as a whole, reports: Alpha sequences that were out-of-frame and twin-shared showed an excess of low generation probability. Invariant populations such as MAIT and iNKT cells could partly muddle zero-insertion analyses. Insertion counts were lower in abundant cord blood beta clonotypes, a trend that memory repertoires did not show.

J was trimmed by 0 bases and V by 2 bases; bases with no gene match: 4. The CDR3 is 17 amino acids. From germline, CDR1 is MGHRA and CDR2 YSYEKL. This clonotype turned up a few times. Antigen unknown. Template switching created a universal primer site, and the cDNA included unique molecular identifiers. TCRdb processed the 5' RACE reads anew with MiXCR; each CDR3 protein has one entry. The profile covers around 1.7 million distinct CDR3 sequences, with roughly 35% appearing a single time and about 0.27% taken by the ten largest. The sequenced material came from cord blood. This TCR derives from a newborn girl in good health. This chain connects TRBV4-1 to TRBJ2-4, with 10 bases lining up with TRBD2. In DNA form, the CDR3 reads TGCGCCAGCAGCCAACCGACTAGCGGGCTAGCCAAAAACATTCAGTACTTC. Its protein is CASSQPTSGLAKNIQYF.